The 5 T cell receptor beta chains presented below share a single source sample, sequenced in a study of cytomegalovirus exposure and HLA in healthy donors. PCR used 60 Vbeta primers and 13 Jbeta primers. Assay: immunoSEQ multiplex PCR; the TCRdb copy retains only in-frame clones and omits some. Here the sample spans under 110,000 clones, under 80% being singletons. Sequenced: PBMCs. These receptors originate from a woman aged 45-59 years in good health and CMV-seropositive.

This chain connects TRBV5-1 to TRBJ1-2; tentative D call: TRBD1 (5 bases). This CDR3 has 15 amino acids. Between the trimmed V and J ends, which lost 0 bases and 6 bases, there was a span of 15 bases. From germline, CDR1 is SGHRS and CDR2 YFSETQ. CDR3 coding DNA: TGCGCCAGCAGCTTGGTAGTGGCGTCAGGGAATGGCTACACCTTC. Amino acids: CASSLVVASGNGYTF. Supplemented by reference TRBV5-1 and TRBJ1-2, the full variable domain reads KAGVTQTPRYLIKTRGQQVTLSCSPISGHRSVSWYQQTPGQGLQFLFEYFSETQRNKGNFPGRFSGRQFSNSRSEMNVSTLELGDSALYLCASSLVVASGNGYTFGSGTRLTVV.

The chain has TRBV28 and TRBJ1-6, with a weak D call TRBD1 (6 bases). Trimming shortened V by 8 bases and J by 0 bases, and 14 bases separated the two germline ends. Germline lookup yields CDR1 MDHEN and CDR2 SYDVKM. This CDR3 is 16 amino acids long. CDR3 residues: CASQPTGSSYNSPLHF. DNA of the CDR3: TGTGCCAGCCAACCGACAGGCAGCTCCTATAATTCACCCCTCCACTTT. The full variable domain, completed using reference TRBV28 and TRBJ1-6, is DVKVTQSSRYLVKRTGEKVFLECVQDMDHENMFWYRQDPGLGLRLIYFSYDVKMKEKGDIPEGYSVSREKKERFSLILESASTNQTSMYLCASQPTGSSYNSPLHFGNGTRLTVT.

The chain combines TRBV28 with TRBJ2-2; TRBD1 matches at 8 bases. The CDR3 consists of 14 residues. Germline CDR1 reads MDHEN; CDR2 reads SYDVKM. With V trimmed by 3 bases and J by 5 bases, 2 bases remained unmatched. CDR3 region: CASSFTGGTGELFF. In DNA, the CDR3 is TGTGCCAGCAGTTTCACAGGGGGGACCGGGGAGCTGTTTTTT.

The CDR3 loop reads CASSEVAAGGPGELFF. DNA for the CDR3: TGTGCCAGCAGTGAAGTCGCAGCGGGGGGACCCGGGGAGCTGTTTTTT. V and J are TRBV6-1 and TRBJ2-2, with 9 bases lining up with TRBD2. The germline gives CDR1 MNHNS, CDR2 SASEGT. The length of the CDR3 is 16 residues. The V segment lost 1 base and the J segment 6 bases; nucleotides outside the gene matches: 6.

There are a few counts of this clone. The rearrangement uses TRBV6-5 and TRBJ1-1; D ambiguous. Germline V gene sequence: CDR1 MNHEY, CDR2 SVGAGI. CDR3 length: 15 residues. Between the trimmed V and J ends, which lost 4 bases and 1 base, there was a span of 13 bases. The CDR3 spells CASSFGRPTNTEAFF. CDR3 DNA: TGTGCCAGCAGTTTTGGGCGACCGACGAACACTGAAGCTTTCTTT.